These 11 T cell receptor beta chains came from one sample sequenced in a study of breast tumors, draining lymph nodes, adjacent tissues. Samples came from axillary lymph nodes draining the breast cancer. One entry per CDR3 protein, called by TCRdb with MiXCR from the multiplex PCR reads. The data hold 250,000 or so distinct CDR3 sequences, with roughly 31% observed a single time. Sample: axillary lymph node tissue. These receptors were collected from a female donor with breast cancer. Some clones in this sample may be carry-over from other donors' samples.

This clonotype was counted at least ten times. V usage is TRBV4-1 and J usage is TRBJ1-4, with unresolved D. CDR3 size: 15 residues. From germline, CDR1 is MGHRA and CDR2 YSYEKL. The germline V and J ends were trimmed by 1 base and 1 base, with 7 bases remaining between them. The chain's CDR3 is CASSQGGLTNEKLFF. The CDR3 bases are TGCGCCAGCAGCCAAGGAGGGTTAACTAATGAAAAACTGTTTTTT.

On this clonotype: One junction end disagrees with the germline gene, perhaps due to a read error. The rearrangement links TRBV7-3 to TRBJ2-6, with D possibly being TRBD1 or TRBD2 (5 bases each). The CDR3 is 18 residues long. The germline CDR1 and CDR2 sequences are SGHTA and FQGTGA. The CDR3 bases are TGTGCCAGCAGCTTAGAGGGTACCTGGGGCTCCGGGGCCCACGTCCTGACTTTC. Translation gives CASSLEGTWGSGAHVLTF.

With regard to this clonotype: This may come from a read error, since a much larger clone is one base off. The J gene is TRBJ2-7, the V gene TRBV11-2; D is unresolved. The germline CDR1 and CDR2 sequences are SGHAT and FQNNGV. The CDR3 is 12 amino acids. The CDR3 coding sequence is TGTGCCAACAGCTTAATTGAATACGAGCAGTACTTC. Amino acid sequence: CANSLIEYEQYF.

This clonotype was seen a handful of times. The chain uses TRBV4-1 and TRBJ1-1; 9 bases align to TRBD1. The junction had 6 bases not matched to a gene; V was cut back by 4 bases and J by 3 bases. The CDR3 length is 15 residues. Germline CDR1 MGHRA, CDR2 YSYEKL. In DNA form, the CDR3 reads TGCGCCAGCAGCCGGGGACAGGGTACGTACACTGAAGCTTTCTTT. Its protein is CASSRGQGTYTEAFF.

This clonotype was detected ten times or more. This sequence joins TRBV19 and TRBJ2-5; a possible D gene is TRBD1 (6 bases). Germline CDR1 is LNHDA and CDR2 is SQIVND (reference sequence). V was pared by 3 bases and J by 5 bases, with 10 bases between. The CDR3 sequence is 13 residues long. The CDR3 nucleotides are TGTGCCAGTAGTATCACAGGGTGGGAGACCCAGTACTTC. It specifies CASSITGWETQYF. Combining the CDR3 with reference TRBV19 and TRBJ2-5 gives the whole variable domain DGGITQSPKYLFRKEGQNVTLSCEQNLNHDAMYWYRQDPGQGLRLIYYSQIVNDFQKGDIAEGYSVSREKKESFPLTVTSAQKNPTAFYLCASSITGWETQYFGPGTRLLVL.

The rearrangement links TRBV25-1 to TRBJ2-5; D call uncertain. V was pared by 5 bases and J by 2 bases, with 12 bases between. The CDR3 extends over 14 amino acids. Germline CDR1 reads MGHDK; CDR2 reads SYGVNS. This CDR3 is CASSLQKHQETQYF. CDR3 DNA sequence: TGTGCCAGCAGTTTACAGAAGCATCAAGAGACCCAGTACTTC. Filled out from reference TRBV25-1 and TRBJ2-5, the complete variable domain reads EADIYQTPRYLVIGTGKKITLECSQTMGHDKMYWYQQDPGMELHLIHYSYGVNSTEKGDLSSESTVSRIRTEHFPLTLESARPSHTSQYLCASSLQKHQETQYFGPGTRLLVL.

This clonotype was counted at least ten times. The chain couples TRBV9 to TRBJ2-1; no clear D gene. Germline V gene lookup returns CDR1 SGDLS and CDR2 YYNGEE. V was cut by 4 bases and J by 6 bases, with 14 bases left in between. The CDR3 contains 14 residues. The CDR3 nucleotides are TGTGCCAGCAGCCAGACCTCGTACGCCAATGAGCAGTTCTTC. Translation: CASSQTSYANEQFF. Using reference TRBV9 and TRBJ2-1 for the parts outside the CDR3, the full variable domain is DSGVTQTPKHLITATGQRVTLRCSPRSGDLSVYWYQQSLDQGLQFLIQYYNGEERAKGNILERFSAQQFPDLHSELNLSSLELGDSALYFCASSQTSYANEQFFGPGTRLTVL.

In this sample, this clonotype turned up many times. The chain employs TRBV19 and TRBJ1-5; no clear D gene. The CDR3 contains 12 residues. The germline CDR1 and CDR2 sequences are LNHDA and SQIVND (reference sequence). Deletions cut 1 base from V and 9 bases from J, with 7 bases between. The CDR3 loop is CASSIAPSPQHF. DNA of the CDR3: TGTGCCAGTAGTATAGCCCCCTCGCCCCAGCATTTT.

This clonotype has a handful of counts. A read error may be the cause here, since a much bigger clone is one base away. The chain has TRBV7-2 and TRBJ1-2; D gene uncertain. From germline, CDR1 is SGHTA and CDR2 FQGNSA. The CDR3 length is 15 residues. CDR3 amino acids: CASSLAFRGRYGYPF. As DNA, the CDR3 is TGTGCCAGCAGCTTAGCCTTTCGAGGGAGATATGGCTACCCCTTC. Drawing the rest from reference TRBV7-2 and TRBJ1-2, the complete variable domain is GAGVSQSPSNKVTEKGKDVELRCDPISGHTALYWYRQSLGQGLEFLIYFQGNSAPDKSGLPSDRFSAERTGGSVSTLTIQRTQQEDSAVYLCASSLAFRGRYGYPFGSGTRLTVV.

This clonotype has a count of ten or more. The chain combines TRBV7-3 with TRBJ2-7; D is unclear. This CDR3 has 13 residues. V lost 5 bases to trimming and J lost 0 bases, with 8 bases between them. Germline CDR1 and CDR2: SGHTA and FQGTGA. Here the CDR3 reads CASSLESSYEQYF. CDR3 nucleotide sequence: TGTGCCAGCAGCCTCGAGAGCTCCTACGAGCAGTACTTC.

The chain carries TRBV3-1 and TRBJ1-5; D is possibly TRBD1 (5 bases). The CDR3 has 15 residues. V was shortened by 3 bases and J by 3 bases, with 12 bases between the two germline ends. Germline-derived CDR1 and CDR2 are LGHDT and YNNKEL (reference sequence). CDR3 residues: CASSQGRSTNQPQHF. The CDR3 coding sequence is TGTGCCAGCAGCCAGGGACGGAGTACCAATCAGCCCCAGCATTTT.